The 15 T cell receptor beta chains listed next were all sequenced from one sample in a study of technical replicates of blood from several donors. The method was immunoSEQ multiplex PCR; TCRdb's version includes in-frame clones alone and lacks a portion of them. The data hold some 69,000 clones, with over 80% observed a single time. Sequenced sample: PBMCs. All receptors come from a human donor in good health. Some clones in this sample may be carry-over from other donors' samples.

This chain uses TRBV25-1 with TRBJ2-5; a weak D match, TRBD2 (7 bases). This CDR3 comprises 15 residues. The germline gives CDR1 MGHDK, CDR2 SYGVNS. V gave up 1 base and J gave up 3 bases, with 12 bases separating them. The CDR3 bases are TGTGCCAGCAGTGAATTAGGGGGGGATGAAGAGACCCAGTACTTC. Protein: CASSELGGDEETQYF.

In its sample, this clone was seen once. The V call is TRBV19, the J call TRBJ1-1, with D possibly matching TRBD1 (5 bases). The CDR3 runs 14 residues. Germline values: CDR1 LNHDA, CDR2 SQIVND (reference sequence). V lost 1 base and J lost 11, with 17 bases in between. CDR3 DNA: TGTGCCAGTAGTATAGCTAATTCAGGGCGTACGGCTTTCTTT. It encodes CASSIANSGRTAFF. Supplemented by reference TRBV19 and TRBJ1-1, the full variable domain reads DGGITQSPKYLFRKEGQNVTLSCEQNLNHDAMYWYRQDPGQGLRLIYYSQIVNDFQKGDIAEGYSVSREKKESFPLTVTSAQKNPTAFYLCASSIANSGRTAFFGQGTRLTVV.

The gene calls are TRBV12-5 and TRBJ2-3; TRBD2 aligns across 9 bases. Trimming took 1 base from V and 6 from J; bases not matched to a gene: 11. The CDR3 consists of 17 residues. Per germline, CDR1 LGHNT and CDR2 FRNRAP. The DNA for the CDR3 is TGTGCTAGTGGTTTGGGTGTTGGTAGCGGGAGCCTTGATACGCAGTATTTT. Protein sequence: CASGLGVGSGSLDTQYF.

The rearrangement uses TRBV19 and TRBJ2-1, with D possibly matching TRBD2 (5 bases). Germline CDR1 and CDR2: LNHDA and SQIVND (reference sequence). CDR3 length: 14 residues. Trimming took 10 bases from V and 0 from J, leaving 13 bases between them. CDR3 DNA: TGTGCCAATAAAGCGGCAAACTCCTACAATGAGCAGTTCTTC. It encodes CANKAANSYNEQFF.

The chain employs TRBV7-7 and TRBJ2-2, with 8 bases fitting TRBD1. The CDR3 spans 14 residues. J was trimmed by 9 bases and V by 5 bases; bases with no gene match: 8. CDR1 SSHAT and CDR2 FNYEAQ come from the germline V gene (reference sequence). CDR3 in amino acids: CASSPTGADRELFF. The CDR3 DNA is TGTGCCAGCAGCCCGACAGGGGCGGACCGGGAGCTGTTTTTT.

The chain has TRBV5-1 and TRBJ2-7; 9 bases agree with TRBD1. Losses at the gene ends were 0 bases for V and 2 bases for J; bases not matched to a gene: 9. CDR1 SGHRS and CDR2 YFSETQ come from the germline V gene. The CDR3 has 17 residues. This CDR3 is CASSLASGQGWAYEQYF. CDR3 coding DNA: TGCGCCAGCAGCTTGGCCTCGGGACAGGGTTGGGCCTACGAGCAGTACTTC.

This chain uses TRBV18 with TRBJ2-3; D remains ambiguous. The CDR3 is 14 amino acids. The germline V and J ends were trimmed by 0 bases and 2 bases, with 6 bases remaining between them. Germline CDR1 reads KGHSH; CDR2 reads LQKENI. Here the CDR3 DNA reads TGTGCCAGCTCACCACCCAGAAACACAGATACGCAGTATTTT. Amino acid sequence: CASSPPRNTDTQYF.

This clone was recorded only once. The J gene is TRBJ2-7, the V gene TRBV19; D might be TRBD1 (6 bases). The CDR3 consists of 13 residues. CDR1 LNHDA and CDR2 SQIVND come from the germline V gene (reference sequence). The V end was cut by 4 bases, the J end by 4 bases, with 11 bases between. CDR3 nucleotides: TGTGCCAGTAGTAAACATCAGGGGTACGAGCAGTACTTC. Amino acids: CASSKHQGYEQYF. Full variable domain (rest looked up from reference TRBV19 and TRBJ2-7): DGGITQSPKYLFRKEGQNVTLSCEQNLNHDAMYWYRQDPGQGLRLIYYSQIVNDFQKGDIAEGYSVSREKKESFPLTVTSAQKNPTAFYLCASSKHQGYEQYFGPGTRLTVT.

This sequence joins TRBV5-1 and TRBJ1-1, with D hard to call. The CDR3 extends over 15 amino acids. Looked up from germline, CDR1 is SGHRS and CDR2 is YFSETQ. V lost 0 bases and J lost 5, with 14 bases in between. The CDR3 loop reads CASSLDGPGSTEAFF. The CDR3 DNA sequence: TGCGCCAGCAGCTTGGACGGGCCCGGGAGTACTGAAGCTTTCTTT.

The chain uses TRBV7-3 and TRBJ2-2; 9 nucleotides match TRBD1. The germline V gene encodes CDR1 SGHTA and CDR2 FQGTGA. J lost 7 bases, V lost 1 base, and 1 base had no gene match. The CDR3 has 14 amino acids. Written as DNA, the CDR3 is TGTGCCAGCAGCTTAAACAGGGGGCTCGGGGAGCTGTTTTTT. Its translation: CASSLNRGLGELFF.

The chain couples TRBV11-3 to TRBJ2-2, with TRBD1 matching over 7 bases. Losses at the gene ends were 0 bases for V and 14 bases for J; bases not matched to a gene: 3. Germline assignment: CDR1 SGHNT and CDR2 YENEEA. This CDR3 region has 12 residues. The CDR3 DNA sequence: TGTGCCAGCAGCTTAGAACAGGGGCATCTGTTTTTT. Translated: CASSLEQGHLFF.

This chain uses TRBV7-8 with TRBJ2-2; no clear D. With 3 bases removed from V and 7 bases from J, the gap between germline ends came to 6 bases. Per the germline V gene, CDR1 is SGHVS and CDR2 is FQNEAQ. There are 12 residues in the CDR3. The CDR3 is CASSFANGELFF. The CDR3, as DNA: TGTGCCAGCAGCTTTGCGAACGGGGAGCTGTTTTTT.

This chain connects TRBV5-5 to TRBJ2-7; D is undetermined. This CDR3 is built from 14 residues. V was cut by 0 bases and J by 4 bases, with 11 bases left in between. The germline CDR1 and CDR2 sequences are SGHKS and YYEKEE (reference sequence). CDR3 amino acids: CASSLAVGRYEQYF. The CDR3 DNA is TGTGCCAGCAGCTTGGCCGTGGGCAGATACGAGCAGTACTTC.

The chain has TRBV21-1 and TRBJ1-6; the D call of TRBD1 is as the table states it, not checked on the DNA. TRBV21-1 is a known pseudogene. This CDR3 has 19 residues. As DNA, the CDR3 is TGTGCCAGCCCATATCGACAGGGTTCAAGGGCATCAGTTGCGCCACCCCTCCACTTT. Protein sequence: CASPYRQGSRASVAPPLHF.

CDR3 DNA: TGTGCCAGTAAGGAGCCCGGGGAGCTGTTTTTT. Its protein is CASKEPGELFF. This chain connects TRBV19 to TRBJ2-2; D uncertain. Germline values: CDR1 LNHDA, CDR2 SQIVND (reference sequence). The CDR3 extends over 11 amino acids. Trimming left V 7 bases short and J 6 bases short, with 6 bases between.